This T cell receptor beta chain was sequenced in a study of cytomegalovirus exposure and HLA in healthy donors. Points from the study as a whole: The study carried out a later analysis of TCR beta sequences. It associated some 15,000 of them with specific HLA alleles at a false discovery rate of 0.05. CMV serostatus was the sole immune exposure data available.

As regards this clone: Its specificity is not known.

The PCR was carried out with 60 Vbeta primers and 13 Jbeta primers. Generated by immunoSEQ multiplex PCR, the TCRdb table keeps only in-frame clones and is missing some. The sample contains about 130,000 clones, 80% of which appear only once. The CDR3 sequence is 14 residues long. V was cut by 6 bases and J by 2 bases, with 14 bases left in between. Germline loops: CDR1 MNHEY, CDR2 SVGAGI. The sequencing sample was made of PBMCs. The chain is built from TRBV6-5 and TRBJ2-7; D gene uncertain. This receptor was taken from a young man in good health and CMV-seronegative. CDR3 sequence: CASRPSSEAYEQYF. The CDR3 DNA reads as TGTGCCAGCAGACCCAGTTCAGAAGCCTACGAGCAGTACTTC.